These T cell receptor beta chains were read from a single sample in a study of cytomegalovirus exposure and HLA in healthy donors. Libraries were prepared by immunoSEQ multiplex PCR; TCRdb keeps only in-frame clonotypes and omits some of them. The table lists 110,000 or so clones, 70% to 85% of them singletons. The sample taken for sequencing was PBMCs. The receptor source for this set is a woman under 30 in good health and CMV-seronegative. Each CDR3 is given with its conserved first and last residue. The D gene is left open where the match is weak. Clone size appears in some rows only: once, few, many, or a class for an expanded clone.

d_gene: -
j_gene: TRBJ1-4
abundance: few
v_gene: TRBV6-5
CDR3aa: CASSSRDEKLFF
CDR3nt: TGTGCCAGCAGTTCCAGGGATGAAAAACTGTTTTTT

d_gene: -
j_gene: TRBJ2-3
abundance: -
v_gene: TRBV10-3
CDR3aa: CAISERGSTDTQYF
CDR3nt: TGTGCCATCAGTGAGCGGGGAAGCACAGATACGCAGTATTTT

d_gene: -
j_gene: TRBJ1-2
abundance: -
v_gene: TRBV7-2
CDR3aa: CASSLARQGGNYGYTF
CDR3nt: TGTGCCAGCAGCTTAGCGCGGCAGGGAGGAAACTATGGCTACACCTTC

d_gene: TRBD1
j_gene: TRBJ1-6
abundance: -
v_gene: TRBV6-1
CDR3aa: CASSERDRTSPLHF
CDR3nt: TGTGCCAGCAGTGAACGGGACAGAACTTCACCCCTCCACTTT

d_gene: -
j_gene: TRBJ2-7
abundance: -
v_gene: TRBV4-1
CDR3aa: CASSQDLGSPYEQYF
CDR3nt: TGCGCCAGCAGCCAAGATCTCGGGAGTCCCTACGAGCAGTACTTC

d_gene: -
j_gene: TRBJ2-3
abundance: few
v_gene: TRBV10-1
CDR3aa: CASGDIHTDTQYF
CDR3nt: TGCGCCAGCGGGGACATCCACACAGATACGCAGTATTTT

d_gene: -
j_gene: TRBJ1-2
abundance: -
v_gene: TRBV6-1
CDR3aa: CASVGGGSYGYTF
CDR3nt: TGTGCCAGCGTCGGCGGCGGGAGTTATGGCTACACCTTC

d_gene: TRBD1
j_gene: TRBJ1-1
abundance: -
v_gene: TRBV18
CDR3aa: CASSPLKTGAEAFF
CDR3nt: TGTGCCAGCTCACCACTCAAAACAGGGGCTGAAGCTTTCTTT

d_gene: TRBD1
j_gene: TRBJ2-7
abundance: -
v_gene: TRBV7-8
CDR3aa: CASSLARQGEQYF
CDR3nt: TGTGCCAGCAGCTTAGCCCGACAGGGAGAGCAGTACTTC

d_gene: -
j_gene: TRBJ1-5
abundance: -
v_gene: TRBV4-1
CDR3aa: CASSQVPTDNQPQHF
CDR3nt: TGCGCCAGCAGCCAAGTGCCTACAGACAATCAGCCCCAGCATTTT

d_gene: TRBD1
j_gene: TRBJ1-6
abundance: -
v_gene: TRBV28
CDR3aa: CASSRGDSYNSPLHF
CDR3nt: TGTGCCAGCAGCCGCGGGGACAGTTATAATTCACCCCTCCACTTT

d_gene: TRBD2
j_gene: TRBJ2-4
abundance: few
v_gene: TRBV27
CDR3aa: CASSFRMPGLAGGGGNIQYF
CDR3nt: TGTGCCAGCAGTTTCCGCATGCCCGGACTAGCGGGAGGCGGTGGAAACATTCAGTACTTC

d_gene: -
j_gene: TRBJ2-1
abundance: -
v_gene: TRBV27
CDR3aa: CASSTPPDSPNEQFF
CDR3nt: TGTGCCAGCAGTACCCCCCCGGACTCCCCCAATGAGCAGTTCTTC

d_gene: -
j_gene: TRBJ2-2
abundance: few
v_gene: TRBV5-6
CDR3aa: CASSLVQGDTGELFF
CDR3nt: TGTGCCAGCAGCTTGGTACAGGGTGACACCGGGGAGCTGTTTTTT

d_gene: -
j_gene: TRBJ2-7
abundance: -
v_gene: TRBV28
CDR3aa: CASSLRTVSSYEQYF
CDR3nt: TGTGCCAGCAGTCTCCGGACAGTCAGCTCCTACGAGCAGTACTTC

d_gene: TRBD1
j_gene: TRBJ2-2
abundance: -
v_gene: TRBV6-4
CDR3aa: CASSEGQANTGELFF
CDR3nt: TGTGCCAGCAGCGAGGGACAGGCGAACACCGGGGAGCTGTTTTTT

d_gene: -
j_gene: TRBJ2-7
abundance: -
v_gene: TRBV11-2
CDR3aa: CASSLDPREAYEQYF
CDR3nt: TGTGCCAGCAGCTTAGATCCAAGAGAGGCCTACGAGCAGTACTTC

d_gene: TRBD1
j_gene: TRBJ2-2
abundance: -
v_gene: TRBV5-6
CDR3aa: CASRLTGFSTGELFF
CDR3nt: TGTGCCAGCCGTTTGACAGGGTTCAGCACCGGGGAGCTGTTTTTT

d_gene: TRBD2
j_gene: TRBJ2-7
abundance: -
v_gene: TRBV27
CDR3aa: CASSRPTSGNDEQYF
CDR3nt: TGTGCCAGCAGTCGACCGACTAGCGGGAACGACGAGCAGTACTTC

d_gene: TRBD2
j_gene: TRBJ2-4
abundance: -
v_gene: TRBV11-2
CDR3aa: CASSVGGASNIQYF
CDR3nt: TGTGCCAGCAGCGTCGGGGGGGCCTCAAACATTCAGTACTTC

d_gene: -
j_gene: TRBJ1-1
abundance: -
v_gene: TRBV28
CDR3aa: CASSLSGAEAFF
CDR3nt: TGTGCCAGCAGTTTATCGGGTGCTGAAGCTTTCTTT

d_gene: TRBD1
j_gene: TRBJ1-4
abundance: -
v_gene: TRBV7-9
CDR3aa: CASSLRTGGNEKLFF
CDR3nt: TGTGCCAGCAGCTTAAGGACAGGAGGGAATGAAAAACTGTTTTTT

d_gene: -
j_gene: TRBJ1-3
abundance: -
v_gene: TRBV7-2
CDR3aa: CASSPLQASGNTIYF
CDR3nt: TGTGCCAGCAGCCCACTTCAGGCCTCTGGAAACACCATATATTTT

d_gene: -
j_gene: TRBJ2-7
abundance: -
v_gene: TRBV11-2
CDR3aa: CASSHRDYEQYF
CDR3nt: TGTGCCAGCAGCCACCGGGACTACGAGCAGTACTTC

d_gene: TRBD2
j_gene: TRBJ2-1
abundance: -
v_gene: TRBV19
CDR3aa: CASMFSGTSGKEQFF
CDR3nt: TGTGCCAGTATGTTTTCCGGGACTAGCGGGAAAGAGCAGTTCTTC

d_gene: -
j_gene: TRBJ1-1
abundance: -
v_gene: TRBV11-3
CDR3aa: CASSLVRDTEAFF
CDR3nt: TGTGCCAGCAGCTTAGTCAGGGACACTGAAGCTTTCTTT

d_gene: TRBD2
j_gene: TRBJ2-5
abundance: -
v_gene: TRBV13
CDR3aa: CASSPTGLAQETQYF
CDR3nt: TGTGCCAGCAGCCCTACGGGACTAGCCCAAGAGACCCAGTACTTC

d_gene: -
j_gene: TRBJ1-3
abundance: few
v_gene: TRBV4-2
CDR3aa: CASSQDAPSRNTIYF
CDR3nt: TGTGCAAGCAGCCAAGACGCTCCATCTAGAAACACCATATATTTT

d_gene: -
j_gene: TRBJ1-4
abundance: -
v_gene: TRBV25-1
CDR3aa: CASSERGRGEKLFF
CDR3nt: TGTGCCAGCAGTGAGAGAGGTAGGGGTGAAAAACTGTTTTTT

d_gene: -
j_gene: TRBJ1-5
abundance: -
v_gene: TRBV6-5
CDR3aa: CASSYTDSGNAPQHF
CDR3nt: TGTGCCAGCAGTTATACGGACAGTGGAAATGCGCCCCAGCATTTT

d_gene: -
j_gene: TRBJ1-1
abundance: -
v_gene: TRBV4-2
CDR3aa: CASSPVTGSTEAFF
CDR3nt: TGTGCCAGCAGCCCGGTCACAGGGAGCACTGAAGCTTTCTTT

d_gene: TRBD2
j_gene: TRBJ2-3
abundance: -
v_gene: TRBV5-1
CDR3aa: CASGRGGNADTQYF
CDR3nt: TGCGCCAGCGGGAGGGGTGGGAATGCAGATACGCAGTATTTT

d_gene: -
j_gene: TRBJ2-6
abundance: -
v_gene: TRBV7-2
CDR3aa: CASSSGQAGANVLTF
CDR3nt: TGTGCCAGCAGCTCCGGACAAGCTGGGGCCAACGTCCTGACTTTC

d_gene: TRBD1
j_gene: TRBJ2-7
abundance: -
v_gene: TRBV2
CDR3aa: CASSRAGQGNILDYEQYF
CDR3nt: TGTGCCAGCAGTCGAGCCGGACAGGGGAACATCTTAGACTACGAGCAGTACTTC

d_gene: -
j_gene: TRBJ1-2
abundance: -
v_gene: TRBV29-1
CDR3aa: CSAQGSANYGYTF
CDR3nt: TGCAGCGCACAGGGATCAGCTAACTATGGCTACACCTTC

d_gene: TRBD1
j_gene: TRBJ1-4
abundance: -
v_gene: TRBV4-3
CDR3aa: CASSQGTGDEKLFF
CDR3nt: TGCGCCAGCAGCCAAGGGACAGGGGATGAAAAACTGTTTTTT

d_gene: -
j_gene: TRBJ2-7
abundance: -
v_gene: TRBV11-2
CDR3aa: CASSSPSRDGEQYF
CDR3nt: TGTGCCAGCAGCTCCCCGTCCCGGGATGGCGAGCAGTACTTC

d_gene: -
j_gene: TRBJ1-5
abundance: -
v_gene: TRBV15
CDR3aa: CATSRDLGDNQPQHF
CDR3nt: TGTGCCACCAGCAGAGATCTAGGTGACAATCAGCCCCAGCATTTT

d_gene: -
j_gene: TRBJ1-5
abundance: -
v_gene: TRBV28
CDR3aa: CASSFLDQPQHF
CDR3nt: TGTGCCAGCAGTTTCCTCGATCAGCCCCAGCATTTT